Listed here is a single T cell receptor (beta chain). This sample was included in a study of T cells in Graves' hyperthyroidism and ophthalmopathy. Calling Graves' hyperthyroidism stable meant ophthalmopathy did not progress within 18 months. The study left out patients who had uncontrolled infection, other autoimmune disease, pregnancy or lactation. Authors of the study amplified TCR beta CDR3 regions from RNA transcripts. The TCR CDR3 first-round RT-PCR relied on the HTBI primer set. Each CDR3 protein is one row after TCRdb ran MiXCR on the multiplex PCR reads. This table holds about 620,000 distinct CDR3 sequences, around 15% found once. Trimming took off 7 bases at V and 4 bases at J, with 11 bases between the two ends. The germline CDR1 and CDR2 sequences are SGHAT and FQNNGV. The CDR3 spans 13 residues.

This receptor was taken from a woman under 40 with Graves' hyperthyroidism. V gene TRBV11-2 combines with J gene TRBJ2-1; D perhaps matches TRBD2 (6 bases). Sample: blood. The CDR3 sequence: CASTGAGYNEQFF. The DNA of the CDR3 is TGTGCCAGCACCGGTGCGGGGTACAATGAGCAGTTCTTC.